The clone carrying this T cell receptor (beta chain) was picked up a small number of times. V gave up 1 base and J gave up 6 bases, with 16 bases separating them. CDR3 length: 16 amino acids. Germline lookup yields CDR1 MGHRA and CDR2 YSYEKL. TCRdb independently ran MiXCR on the RT-PCR reads; one entry per CDR3 protein. The sample yields 390,000 or so distinct CDR3 sequences, roughly 17% seen once. This specimen comes from a study of patients and donors after allogeneic stem cell transplantation. The clonotype was recovered from a human donor who was either an allogeneic HSCT recipient or a stem cell or donor lymphocyte infusion donor (not recorded which). It is not recorded whose cells these are; they may come from a transplant donor. This chain links TRBV4-1 with TRBJ1-5; maybe TRBD1 (5 bases). Input material: blood, either unsorted or a sorted T cell fraction (not recorded which). For the CDR3, the DNA is TGCGCCAGCAGCCAAGTCGGTCAGGGAAGGAGTCAGCCCCAGCATTTT. This translates into CASSQVGQGRSQPQHF.